This T cell receptor beta chain was recovered during a study of cytomegalovirus exposure and HLA in healthy donors. Overall study findings and caveats: Researchers catalogued about 150 TCR beta chains as cytomegalovirus-associated. Many donors shared some public TCRs, even though most TCR sequences were rare.

In this sample, this clone turned up many times. Its antigen is unidentified. 13 Jbeta primers and 60 Vbeta primers were used for the PCR. Only in-frame clones appear in the TCRdb table, and some are missing; sequencing was by immunoSEQ multiplex PCR. The sample records around 150,000 clones, about 79% being singletons. The receptor was isolated from a woman aged 25 to 39 in good health and CMV-seronegative. Sequenced input: PBMCs.

CDR3 loop: CASTSPRGMSSYNEQFF. DNA of the CDR3: TGTGCCAGCACTTCGCCTCGGGGGATGAGCTCCTACAATGAGCAGTTCTTC. The chain couples TRBV5-5 to TRBJ2-1; possibly TRBD2 for D (6 bases). The germline gives CDR1 SGHKS, CDR2 YYEKEE (reference sequence). Between the trimmed V and J ends, which lost 6 bases and 0 bases, there was a span of 19 bases. The CDR3 sequence is 17 residues long.